These T cell receptor beta chains were read from a single sample in a study of STAT5B mutations in CD4+ large granular lymphocyte leukemia. The table came from immunoSEQ multiplex PCR; TCRdb's copy has only in-frame clones and leaves some out. The table records thousands of clones, approximately 80% of them present only once. The specimen sequenced was PBMCs. These receptors were obtained from a man between 65 and 85 years old with CD4+ T-cell large granular lymphocyte leukemia. Each CDR3 is given without its conserved first and last residue.

v_call	j_call	cdr3_length	cdr3_aa
TRBV11-2	TRBJ1-1	12	ASTLDSYGTEAF
TRBV30	TRBJ2-1	11	ATRLAAYNEQF
TRBV5-6	TRBJ2-1	15	ASSLAGGPLSYNEQF
TRBV19	TRBJ2-6	14	ASSIAGSSGANVLT
TRBV6-9	TRBJ2-7	10	ASSWDRGEQY
TRBV6-5	TRBJ2-2	14	ASSYSHRGGTGELF
TRBV4-1	TRBJ2-7	13	ASSQSRSGNHEQY
TRBV27	TRBJ2-5	11	ASSYSGEETQY
TRBV9	TRBJ2-2	13	ASSAPSGNTGELF
TRBV5-1	TRBJ1-1	11	ASRGGTNTEAF
TRBV6-5	TRBJ1-6	13	ASSYSYRVHSPLH
TRBV5-5	TRBJ1-2	14	ASSLARPRGSYGYT
TRBV25-1	TRBJ2-1	11	ASRPGTYNEQF
TRBV2	TRBJ1-2	11	ASSARDNYGYT
TRBV6-6	TRBJ2-5	12	ASSLRALQETQY
TRBV11-2	TRBJ2-7	13	ASSLVVGGTYEQY
TRBV5-1	TRBJ2-7	13	ASSLVTGDLDEQY
TRBV27	TRBJ2-4	15	ASSMGGRRGSKNIQY
TRBV5-4	TRBJ2-2	13	ASSQGTLNTGELF
TRBV2	TRBJ2-4	12	ASRNPDKKNIQY
TRBV6-5	TRBJ2-5	11	ASSPAYQETQY
TRBV7-7	TRBJ2-2	12	ASSSDLSTGELF
TRBV15	TRBJ1-1	12	ATSDGQGRPEAF
TRBV15	TRBJ1-5	10	ATSRYNEPQH
TRBV19	TRBJ2-1	15	ASSEGQVAPTYNEQF
TRBV9	TRBJ2-6	18	ASSVERTGGDISGANVLT
TRBV27	TRBJ2-7	10	ASSPAGYEQY
TRBV9	TRBJ1-2	16	ASSPRTGTGPSLLGYT
TRBV30	TRBJ2-2	10	AWSRVTGELF
TRBV4-1	TRBJ2-1	14	ASSLPGTGEDLEQF
TRBV9	TRBJ2-3	15	ASSVEVNGVLTDTQY
TRBV6-4	TRBJ2-5	13	ASSVTGGDQETQY
TRBV5-6	TRBJ2-7	12	ASSFGQGSVEQY
TRBV5-1	TRBJ2-7	15	ASSLKALSERGNEQY
TRBV11-3	TRBJ2-5	14	ASGEAAGRSQETQY
TRBV7-9	TRBJ2-3	13	ASNVVSGGTDTQY
TRBV6-6	TRBJ2-1	12	ASSYSSGDNEQF
TRBV6-1	TRBJ2-1	13	ASSEWGRVGDEQF
TRBV6-5	TRBJ2-5	11	ASSLGSQETQY
TRBV6-1	TRBJ2-7	12	ASSAGTGGNEQY
TRBV6-4	TRBJ2-1	16	ASSDSKTSGGGYDEQF
TRBV7-6	TRBJ2-7	14	ASSLGSGSPTYEQY
TRBV11-2	TRBJ2-7	15	ASSLDLIGVGTYEQY
TRBV2	TRBJ2-7	10	ASSDAILRQY
TRBV28	TRBJ1-1	11	ASSFQLPTEAF
TRBV6-1	TRBJ2-3	12	ASSETIIPDTQY
TRBV5-5	TRBJ1-5	13	ASSYRTGINQPQH
TRBV11-2	TRBJ2-2	15	ASSPVGQGGLAGELF
TRBV27	TRBJ1-2	12	ASSRSFPNYGYT
TRBV6-5	TRBJ1-6	13	ASSLGQGASSPLH
TRBV29-1	TRBJ2-1	15	SVEQWKGGSSYNEQF
TRBV16	TRBJ2-7	14	ASSQSETDFSYEQY
TRBV29-1	TRBJ2-1	12	SVETSGSYNEQF
TRBV10-1	TRBJ2-7	11	ASSGGPTYEQY
TRBV7-6	TRBJ2-5	14	ASSLAGTGGRETQY
TRBV9	TRBJ2-1	11	ASSVGTWNEQF
TRBV7-9	TRBJ2-7	15	ASSKPGQGIHNYEQY
TRBV9	TRBJ2-1	15	ASSHGTSGRSINEQF
TRBV7-9	TRBJ2-3	16	ASSQTSPGQGGTDTQY